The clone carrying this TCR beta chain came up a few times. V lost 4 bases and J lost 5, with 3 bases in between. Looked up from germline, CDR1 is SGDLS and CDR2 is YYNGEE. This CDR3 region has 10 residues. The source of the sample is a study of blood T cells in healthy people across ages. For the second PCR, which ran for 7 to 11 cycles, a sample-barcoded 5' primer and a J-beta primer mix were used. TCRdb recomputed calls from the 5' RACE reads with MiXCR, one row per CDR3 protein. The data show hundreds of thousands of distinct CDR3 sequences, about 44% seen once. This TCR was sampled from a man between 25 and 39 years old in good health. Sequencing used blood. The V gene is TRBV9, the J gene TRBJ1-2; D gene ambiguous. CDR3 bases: TGTGCCAGCAGCATATATGGCTACACCTTC. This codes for CASSIYGYTF.